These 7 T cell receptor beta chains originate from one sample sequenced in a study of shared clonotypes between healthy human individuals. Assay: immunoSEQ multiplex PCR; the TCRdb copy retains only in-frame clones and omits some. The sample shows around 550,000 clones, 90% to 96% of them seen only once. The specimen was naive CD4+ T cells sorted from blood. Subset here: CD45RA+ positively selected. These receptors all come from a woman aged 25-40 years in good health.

CDR3 DNA: TGTGCCAGCAGCCCTACGGACATCTTGAACACTGAAGCTTTCTTT. Translated, it gives CASSPTDILNTEAFF. The gene calls are TRBV11-2 and TRBJ1-1; TRBD1 is a possible D gene (5 bases). The V end was cut by 5 bases, the J end by 0 bases, with 13 bases between. Germline-derived CDR1 and CDR2 are SGHAT and FQNNGV. The CDR3 has 15 residues.

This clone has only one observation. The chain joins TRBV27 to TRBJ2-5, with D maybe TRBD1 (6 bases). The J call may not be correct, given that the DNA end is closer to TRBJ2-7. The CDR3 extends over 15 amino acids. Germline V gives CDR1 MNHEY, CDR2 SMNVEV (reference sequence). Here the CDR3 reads CASSIASRQGNEQYF. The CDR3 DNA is TGTGCCAGCAGTATAGCATCCAGGCAGGGGAACGAGCAGTACTTC.

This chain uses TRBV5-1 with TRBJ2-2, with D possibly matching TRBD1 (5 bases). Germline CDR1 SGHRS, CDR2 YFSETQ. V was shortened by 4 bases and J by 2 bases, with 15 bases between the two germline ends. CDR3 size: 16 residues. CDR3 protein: CASSRAHRTNTGELFF. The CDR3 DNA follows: TGCGCCAGCAGCCGTGCCCACAGGACCAACACCGGGGAGCTGTTTTTT.

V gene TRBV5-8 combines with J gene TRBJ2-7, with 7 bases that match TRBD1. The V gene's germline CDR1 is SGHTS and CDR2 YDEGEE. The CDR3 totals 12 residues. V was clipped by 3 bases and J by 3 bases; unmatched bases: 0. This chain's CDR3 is CASSWDSYEQYF. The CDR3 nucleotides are TGTGCCAGCAGCTGGGACAGCTACGAGCAGTACTTC.

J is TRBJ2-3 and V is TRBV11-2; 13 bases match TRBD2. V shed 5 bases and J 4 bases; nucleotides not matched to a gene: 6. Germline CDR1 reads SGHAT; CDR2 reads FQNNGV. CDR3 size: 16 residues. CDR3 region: CASSLQLAGGPDTQYF. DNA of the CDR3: TGTGCCAGCAGCCTTCAACTAGCGGGAGGGCCAGATACGCAGTATTTT.

For the CDR3, the DNA is TGCGCCAGCAGTCCGGGACAGGGGGGTCAGCCCCAGCATTTT. This gives the protein CASSPGQGGQPQHF. The rearrangement joins TRBV10-2 to TRBJ1-5; 11 nucleotides agree with TRBD1. The junction had 3 bases not matched to a gene; V was cut back by 5 bases and J by 6 bases. CDR1 and CDR2 (germline): WSHSY, SAAADI. The CDR3 runs to 14 residues.

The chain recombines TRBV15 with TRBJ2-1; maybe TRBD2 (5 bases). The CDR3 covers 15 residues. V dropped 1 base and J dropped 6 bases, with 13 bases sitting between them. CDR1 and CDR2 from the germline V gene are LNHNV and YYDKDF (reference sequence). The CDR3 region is CATSRAGSSRNEQFF. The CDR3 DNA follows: TGTGCCACCAGCAGAGCGGGAAGTAGTCGCAATGAGCAGTTCTTC.